This T cell receptor (beta chain) emerged from a study of sequential checkpoint blockade in melanoma. As for the study in general: Patients were randomized 1:1 to nivolumab-then-ipilimumab or ipilimumab-then-nivolumab first-line. Both treatment sequences were followed by maintenance nivolumab.

The CDR3 loop spans 16 amino acids. Germline loops: CDR1 ENHRY, CDR2 SYGVKD. V gave up 4 bases and J gave up 5 bases; unmatched junction bases: 10. The sample's treatment: randomized to nivolumab then ipilimumab (arm A) or the reverse (arm B). None of the patients previously received DNA-damaging chemotherapy. From thawed PBMCs, live CD3+CD8+ cells negative for CD19 and CD56 were sorted. Profiling relied on immunoSEQ multiplex PCR, and the TCRdb table lists in-frame clones only, not all of them. The sample carries 4,500 to 5,500 clones, 50% to 60% recorded once. The specimen comprised CD8+ T cells sorted from blood (inferred from file names), sampled from a patient given nivolumab and ipilimumab in sequence. This chain links TRBV10-3 with TRBJ2-2, with 7 nucleotides matching TRBD1. This sequence was found in a human donor with melanoma. Here the CDR3 reads CAISAKGTVSTGELFF. In DNA, the CDR3 is TGTGCCATCAGTGCGAAAGGGACAGTGAGTACCGGGGAGCTGTTTTTT.